This T cell receptor beta chain is drawn from a study of blood T cell repertoires in COVID-19. At the level of the study: The United States, Italy and Spain supplied acute and convalescent COVID-19 samples. PBMCs, B-cell-depleted T cells, or T cells were the source of the cDNA or gDNA that made up the material.

In the authors' methods: The assay estimated nucleated cells by amplifying reference gene primers. TCRdb keeps only in-frame clones here, not all; method: immunoSEQ multiplex PCR. That table supplies the V and J calls and clone size; D and trimming were determined from the DNA. The sample lists about 200,000 clones, around four fifths seen once, with approximately 30% in the top ten. Germline assignment: CDR1 SGHNT and CDR2 YYREEE (reference sequence). The CDR3 contains 16 residues. With V trimmed by 3 bases and J by 0 bases, 4 bases remained unmatched. Sequencing input: peripheral blood. The origin of this receptor is a man between 35 and 55 years old with acute or convalescent COVID-19. The chain recombines TRBV5-4 with TRBJ2-1; TRBD2 matches 9 bases. The CDR3 loop reads CASSSLAGPSYNEQFF. DNA of the CDR3: TGTGCCAGCAGCTCCCTAGCGGGACCCTCCTACAATGAGCAGTTCTTC.